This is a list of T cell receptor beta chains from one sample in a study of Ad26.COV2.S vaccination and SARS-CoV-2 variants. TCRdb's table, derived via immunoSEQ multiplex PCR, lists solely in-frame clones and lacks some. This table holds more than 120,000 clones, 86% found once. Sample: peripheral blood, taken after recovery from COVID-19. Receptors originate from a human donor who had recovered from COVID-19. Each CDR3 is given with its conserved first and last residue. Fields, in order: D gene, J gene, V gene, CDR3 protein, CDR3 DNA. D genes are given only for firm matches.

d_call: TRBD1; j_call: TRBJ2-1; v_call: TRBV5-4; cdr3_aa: CASSPNPGTGYYNEQFF; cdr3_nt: TGTGCCAGCAGCCCCAATCCCGGGACAGGGTATTACAATGAGCAGTTCTTC
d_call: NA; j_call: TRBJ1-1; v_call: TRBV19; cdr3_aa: CASSLGGWNTEAFF; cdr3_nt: TGTGCCAGTAGCCTAGGGGGGTGGAACACTGAAGCTTTCTTT
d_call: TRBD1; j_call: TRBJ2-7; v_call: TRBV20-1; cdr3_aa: CSAGVPGQAYEQYF; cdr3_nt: TGCAGTGCTGGTGTCCCGGGACAGGCCTACGAGCAGTACTTC
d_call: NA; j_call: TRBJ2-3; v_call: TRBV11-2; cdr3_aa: CASSLSGLNTDTQYF; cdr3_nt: TGTGCCAGCAGCTTATCCGGGCTCAACACAGATACGCAGTATTTT
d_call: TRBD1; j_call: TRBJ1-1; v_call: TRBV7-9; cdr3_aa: CASSLGETGAEAFF; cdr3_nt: TGTGCCAGCAGCTTAGGGGAAACAGGGGCCGAAGCTTTCTTT
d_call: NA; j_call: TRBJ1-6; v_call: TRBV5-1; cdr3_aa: CASRPGRDVIGVWALHF; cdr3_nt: TGCGCCAGCAGACCTGGAAGGGACGTGATTGGGGTTTGGGCCCTCCACTTT
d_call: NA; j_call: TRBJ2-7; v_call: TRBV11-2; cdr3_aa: CASSLLRSAGGEQYF; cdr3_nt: TGTGCCAGCAGCTTATTACGTTCGGCCGGTGGGGAGCAGTACTTC
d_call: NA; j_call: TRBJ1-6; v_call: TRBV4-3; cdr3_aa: CASSLGGDTSPLHF; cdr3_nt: TGCGCCAGCAGCCTAGGAGGGGATACTTCACCCCTCCACTTT
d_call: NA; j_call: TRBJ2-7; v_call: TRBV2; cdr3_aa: CASSGRANEQYF; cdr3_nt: TGTGCCAGCAGTGGGAGGGCAAACGAGCAGTACTTC
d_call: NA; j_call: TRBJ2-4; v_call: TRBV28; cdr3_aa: CASSRSLAKNIQYF; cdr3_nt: TGTGCCAGCAGTCGCAGCCTGGCCAAAAACATTCAGTACTTC
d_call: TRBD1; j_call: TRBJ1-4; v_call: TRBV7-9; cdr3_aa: CASSPRTGLTTNEKLFF; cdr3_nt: TGTGCCAGCAGCCCTCGGACAGGGTTGACGACTAATGAAAAACTGTTTTTT